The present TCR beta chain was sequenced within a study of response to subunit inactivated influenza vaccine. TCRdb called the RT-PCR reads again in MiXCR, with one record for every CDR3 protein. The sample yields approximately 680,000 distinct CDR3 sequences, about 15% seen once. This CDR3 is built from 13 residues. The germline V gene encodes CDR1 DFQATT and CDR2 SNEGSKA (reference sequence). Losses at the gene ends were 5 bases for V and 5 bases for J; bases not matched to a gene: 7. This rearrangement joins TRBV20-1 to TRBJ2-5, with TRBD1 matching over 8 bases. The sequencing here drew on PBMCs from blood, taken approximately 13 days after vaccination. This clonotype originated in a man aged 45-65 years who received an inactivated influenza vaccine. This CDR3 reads CSAAPRGLETQYF. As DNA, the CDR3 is TGCAGTGCTGCCCCCAGGGGGCTTGAGACCCAGTACTTC.